This is a list of T cell receptor beta chains from one sample in a study of spatial heterogeneity in lung cancer. TCRdb independently ran MiXCR on the 5' RACE reads; one entry per CDR3 protein. Among some 9,800 distinct CDR3 sequences listed, around 6% were seen once. The starting material was lung tumor tissue, obtained at surgery. The receptors originated from a male donor with early-stage non-small cell lung cancer. The CDR3 runs from the conserved cysteine through the conserved F or W. The order of the fields is J gene, clone size, D gene, V gene, CDR3 DNA, CDR3 protein. The D gene is left open where the match is weak. Expanded clones get a size class; other rows say once, few or many, or leave the size out.

TRBJ2-7,many,TRBD2,TRBV18,TGTGCCAGCTCACCGGTGTCAGCGGGAGGGTTCTACGAGCAGTACTTC,CASSPVSAGGFYEQYF
TRBJ2-1,medium-sized,TRBD2,TRBV20-1,TGCAGTGCTAGAGATTGGCTAGCGGGAGTAGGTGAGCAGTTCTTC,CSARDWLAGVGEQFF
TRBJ1-5,many,TRBD1,TRBV20-1,TGCAGTGCTAGGATTACAGGGGGCGCGAATCAGCCCCAGCATTTT,CSARITGGANQPQHF
TRBJ1-5,-,-,TRBV6-6,TGTGCCAGCAGTTATCCAGGGGTCAATCAGCCCCAGCATTTT,CASSYPGVNQPQHF
TRBJ1-1,many,-,TRBV11-2,TGTGCCAGCAGCTTAGCAGGCAGGGCAGGGGAAGCTTTCTTT,CASSLAGRAGEAFF
TRBJ1-5,-,TRBD1,TRBV10-2,TGCGCCAGTCGGGACAGAGGTTCGGGGCCCCAGCATTTT,CASRDRGSGPQHF
TRBJ1-1,many,-,TRBV5-6,TGTGCCAGCAGCAGTGCTGGGCCAATGCAAGCTTTCTTT,CASSSAGPMQAFF
TRBJ1-1,many,TRBD1,TRBV7-8,TGTGCCAGCACCGAGATCCAGGGGGCATTGAGGGCTTTCTTT,CASTEIQGALRAFF
TRBJ2-3,many,TRBD2,TRBV4-1,TGCGCCAGCAGCCAAGATTTGGGGACTAGCAGAAGCACAGATACGCAGTATTTT,CASSQDLGTSRSTDTQYF
TRBJ2-1,many,-,TRBV10-3,TGTGCCATCAGTGAAGGGTCCTACAATGAGCAGTTCTTC,CAISEGSYNEQFF
TRBJ2-5,-,TRBD2,TRBV2,TGTGCCAGCATCGGGTACGGGACTACACAAGAGACCCAGTACTTC,CASIGYGTTQETQYF